This TCR beta chain was sequenced in a study of TIL therapy for anti-PD-1-resistant metastatic lung cancer. CDR3 length equals 14 residues. Germline V gene data show CDR1 as KGHDR and CDR2 as SFDVKD. V was trimmed by 3 bases and J by 5 bases, leaving 12 bases between them. Time point noted: pre-treatment sample, taken before nivolumab and TIL therapy. Pleural nodules or supraclavicular lymph nodes made up most of the excised metastases sampled. Tumors were harvested before any PD-1/PD-L1 blockade. The immunoSEQ assay was v3. Repertoires were generated with immunoSEQ multiplex PCR, while TCRdb's copy carries only in-frame clones and drops some. The sample lists 95,000 or so clones; just over 65% were seen once.

The specimen was tumor tissue, collected at baseline. This clonotype originated in a person aged 25-85 years with non-small cell lung cancer. This chain connects TRBV24-1 to TRBJ2-5, with a tentative D call TRBD1 (6 bases). CDR3 residues: CATSDHTGWETQYF. In DNA, the CDR3 is TGTGCCACCAGTGATCATACAGGGTGGGAGACCCAGTACTTC.